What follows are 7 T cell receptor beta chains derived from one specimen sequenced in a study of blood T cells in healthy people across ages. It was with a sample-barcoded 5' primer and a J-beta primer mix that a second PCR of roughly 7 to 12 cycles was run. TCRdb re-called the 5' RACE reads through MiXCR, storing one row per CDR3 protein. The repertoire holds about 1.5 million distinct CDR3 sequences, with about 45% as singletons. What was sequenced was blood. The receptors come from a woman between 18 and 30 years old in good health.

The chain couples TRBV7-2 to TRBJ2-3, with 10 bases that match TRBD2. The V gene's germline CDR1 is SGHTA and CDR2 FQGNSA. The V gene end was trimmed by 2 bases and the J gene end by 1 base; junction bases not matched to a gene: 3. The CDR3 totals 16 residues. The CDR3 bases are TGTGCCAGCAGCTTACGAGCGGGGGGGGGCACAGATACGCAGTATTTT. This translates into CASSLRAGGGTDTQYF.

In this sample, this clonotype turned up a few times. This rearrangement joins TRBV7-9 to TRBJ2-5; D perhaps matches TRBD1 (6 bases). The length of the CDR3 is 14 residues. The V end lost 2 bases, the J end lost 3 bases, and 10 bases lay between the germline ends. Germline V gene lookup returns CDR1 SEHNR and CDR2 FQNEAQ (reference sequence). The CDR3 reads CASSLPRGKETQYF. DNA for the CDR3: TGTGCCAGCAGCTTACCCAGGGGAAAAGAGACCCAGTACTTC. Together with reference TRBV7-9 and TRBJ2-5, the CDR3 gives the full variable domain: DTGVSQNPRHKITKRGQNVTFRCDPISEHNRLYWYRQTLGQGPEFLTYFQNEAQLEKSRLLSDRFSAERPKGSFSTLEIQRTEQGDSAMYLCASSLPRGKETQYFGPGTRLLVL.

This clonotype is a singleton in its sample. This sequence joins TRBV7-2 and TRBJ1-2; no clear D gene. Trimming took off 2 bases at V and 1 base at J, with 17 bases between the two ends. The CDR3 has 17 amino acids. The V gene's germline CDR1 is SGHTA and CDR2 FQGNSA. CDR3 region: CASSLFSGQVLNYGYTF. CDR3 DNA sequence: TGTGCCAGCAGCTTATTCTCCGGTCAGGTGCTTAACTATGGCTACACCTTC.

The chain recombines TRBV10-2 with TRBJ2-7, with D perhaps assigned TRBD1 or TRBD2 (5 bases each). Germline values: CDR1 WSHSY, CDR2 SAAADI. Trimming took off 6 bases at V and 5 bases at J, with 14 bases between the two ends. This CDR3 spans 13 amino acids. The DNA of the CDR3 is TGCGCCAGCAGGAGGGGAACGATGGACGAGCAGTACTTC. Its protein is CASRRGTMDEQYF.

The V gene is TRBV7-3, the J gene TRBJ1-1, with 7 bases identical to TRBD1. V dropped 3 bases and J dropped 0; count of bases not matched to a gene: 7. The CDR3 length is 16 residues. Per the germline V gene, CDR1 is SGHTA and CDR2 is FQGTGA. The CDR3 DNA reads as TGTGCCAGCAGCTTGGACCCCAGGGGGATGAACACTGAAGCTTTCTTT. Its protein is CASSLDPRGMNTEAFF.

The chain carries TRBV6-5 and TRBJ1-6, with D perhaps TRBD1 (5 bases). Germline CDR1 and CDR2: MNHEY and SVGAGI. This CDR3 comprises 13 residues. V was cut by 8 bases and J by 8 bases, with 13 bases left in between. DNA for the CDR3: TGTGCCAGCCGGGACGGCATGTATTCACCCCTCCACTTT. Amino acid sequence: CASRDGMYSPLHF.

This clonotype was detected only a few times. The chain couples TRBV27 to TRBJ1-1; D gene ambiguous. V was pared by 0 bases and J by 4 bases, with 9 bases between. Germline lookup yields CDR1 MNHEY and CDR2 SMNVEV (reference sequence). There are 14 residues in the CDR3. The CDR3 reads CASSLSGRFTEAFF. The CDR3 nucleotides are TGTGCCAGCAGTTTATCTGGGAGGTTCACTGAAGCTTTCTTT.